This T cell receptor (beta chain) was found in a study of PD-1 blockade in classical Hodgkin lymphoma. The study's findings and limits: With CD4+ cells, TCR diversity rose significantly by C4D1, but not with CD8+ cells. Complete responders started with a diversity level that resembled newly diagnosed patients at baseline. Those patients who began receiving nivolumab less than 1 year after ASCT had lower diversity, and they were excluded.

This clone occurred a few times. Its antigen is not identified. This sample also contains other DNA sequences that code for the same CDR3. The V and J ends lost 5 bases and 4 bases respectively, with 11 bases between them. CDR3 length: 13 amino acids. Germline lookup yields CDR1 SGHAT and CDR2 FQNNGV. All patients relapsed after autologous stem cell transplantation, and brentuximab vedotin exposure varied. Data came from immunoSEQ multiplex PCR; TCRdb stores just in-frame clones and leaves some out. The sample gives more than 60,000 clones, more than 90% of which show up once; 9.7% is in the top ten. The material was peripheral blood mononuclear cells (PBMCs), obtained at baseline. The V call is TRBV11-2, the J call TRBJ1-2; TRBD1 is a possible D gene (5 bases). This receptor was identified in a human donor with classical Hodgkin lymphoma. CDR3 sequence reads: CASSPSGPYGYTF. CDR3 sequence (DNA): TGTGCCAGCAGCCCGTCAGGGCCCTATGGCTACACCTTC.